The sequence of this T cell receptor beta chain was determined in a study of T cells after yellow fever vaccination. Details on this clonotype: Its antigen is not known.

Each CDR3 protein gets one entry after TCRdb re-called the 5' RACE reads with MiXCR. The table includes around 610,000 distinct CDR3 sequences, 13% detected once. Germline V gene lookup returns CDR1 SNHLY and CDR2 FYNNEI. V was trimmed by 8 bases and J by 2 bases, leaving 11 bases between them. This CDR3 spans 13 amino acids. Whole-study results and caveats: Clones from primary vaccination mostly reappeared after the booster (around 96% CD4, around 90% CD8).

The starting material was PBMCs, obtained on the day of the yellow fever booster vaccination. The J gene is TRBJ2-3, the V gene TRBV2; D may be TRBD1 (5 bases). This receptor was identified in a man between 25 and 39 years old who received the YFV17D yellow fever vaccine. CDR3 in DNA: TGTGCCAGCCTCGGACAAATCACAGATACGCAGTATTTT. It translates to CASLGQITDTQYF.